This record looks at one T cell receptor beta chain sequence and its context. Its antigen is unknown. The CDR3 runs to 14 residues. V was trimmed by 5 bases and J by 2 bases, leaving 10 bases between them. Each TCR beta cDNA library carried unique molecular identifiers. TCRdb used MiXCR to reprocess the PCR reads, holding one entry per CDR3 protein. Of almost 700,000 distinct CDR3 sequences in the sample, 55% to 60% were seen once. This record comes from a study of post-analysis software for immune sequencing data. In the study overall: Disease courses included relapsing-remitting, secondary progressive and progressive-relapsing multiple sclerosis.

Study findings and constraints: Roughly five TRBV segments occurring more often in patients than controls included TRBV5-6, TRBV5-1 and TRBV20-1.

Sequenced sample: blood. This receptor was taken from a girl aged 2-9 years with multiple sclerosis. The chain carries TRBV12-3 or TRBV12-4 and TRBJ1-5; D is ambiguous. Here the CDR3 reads CASSIERGNQPQHF. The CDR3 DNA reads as TGTGCCAGCAGTATCGAGAGGGGCAATCAGCCCCAGCATTTT.